These T cell receptor beta chains were read from a single sample in a study of blood T cell repertoires in COVID-19. Some clones are missing from TCRdb's copy, which holds only in-frame ones; the method was immunoSEQ multiplex PCR. Of nearly 200,000 clones listed, approximately 84% were seen once; the top ten hold around 6.9%. The sequencing sample was made of peripheral blood. The origin of the receptors is a human donor with acute or convalescent COVID-19. The donor label of this sample is uncertain. Each CDR3 is given with its conserved first and last residue. A D gene is named only where the DNA matches it firmly. Not every row has a clone size; where given, it reads once, few, many or a size class.

>TRBJ2-7|.|11|TRBV28|.
TGTGCCAGCAGTTTAACAGGGGAGCAGTACTTC
CASSLTGEQYF
>TRBJ1-1|.|15|TRBV5-4|TRBD1
TGTGCCAGCAGCGGGTGGACAGGGCAGAACACTGAAGCTTTCTTT
CASSGWTGQNTEAFF
>TRBJ1-6|.|15|TRBV24-1|.
TGTGCCACCAGTGGGTTCGGGGGATGCCATTCACCCCTCCACTTT
CATSGFGGCHSPLHF
>TRBJ2-7|.|17|TRBV7-6|TRBD2
TGTGCCAGCAGCTTAGCGGGTTGGGGGGGGAGCTCCTACGAGCAGTACTTC
CASSLAGWGGSSYEQYF
>TRBJ1-2|.|15|TRBV2|.
TGTGCCAGCAGTGAACGCACAGCCCCTACGTATGGCTACACCTTC
CASSERTAPTYGYTF
>TRBJ2-7|.|13|TRBV12-3/TRBV12-4|.
TGTGCCAGCAGTTTGCGTCCTTCCTACGAGCAGTACTTC
CASSLRPSYEQYF
>TRBJ1-6|.|14|TRBV28|TRBD1
TGTGCCAGCAGCCGTCCGGGACAGGGTTCACCCCTCCACTTT
CASSRPGQGSPLHF
>TRBJ1-3|.|12|TRBV29-1|.
TGCAGCGTTGAGGCGGGTGGAAACACCATATATTTT
CSVEAGGNTIYF
>TRBJ2-5|.|16|TRBV11-2|.
TGTGCCAGCAGCTTAGACAGGGGGGCGAAGCAAGAGACCCAGTACTTC
CASSLDRGAKQETQYF
>TRBJ1-2|.|14|TRBV27|.
TGTGCCAGCAGATCGGTCACAGGCAATTATGGCTACACCTTC
CASRSVTGNYGYTF
>TRBJ2-1|.|13|TRBV12-3/TRBV12-4|.
TGTGCCAGCAGGCCGACTGCGGCCGGGGAGCAGTTCTTC
CASRPTAAGEQFF
>TRBJ1-2|.|16|TRBV14|TRBD1
TGTGCCAGCAGCCAAGTGGGCCAGGGGGCATTCTATGGCTACACCTTC
CASSQVGQGAFYGYTF
>TRBJ2-3|.|14|TRBV5-4|TRBD2
TGTGCCAGCAGCTCTAGCGGCTCAACAGATACGCAGTATTTT
CASSSSGSTDTQYF
>TRBJ2-5|.|13|TRBV6-5|.
TGTGCCAGCAGTTACGGGGCTTGGGGGACCCAGTACTTC
CASSYGAWGTQYF
>TRBJ2-1|.|18|TRBV27|TRBD2
TGTGCCAGCAGCCTAAGGGCCCCAGCGGGATTCTCCTACAATGAGCAGTTCTTC
CASSLRAPAGFSYNEQFF
>TRBJ1-1|.|15|TRBV7-2|.
TGTGCCAGCAGCCCTACCGGACAACAGAACACTGAAGCTTTCTTT
CASSPTGQQNTEAFF
>TRBJ2-7|.|15|TRBV5-1|TRBD1
TGCGCCAGCAGCTTGGTTACAGGGGAGACCTACGAGCAGTACTTC
CASSLVTGETYEQYF
>TRBJ2-5|.|14|TRBV4-1|.
TGCGCCAGCAGCCAAGTCCCCAGCCAAGAGACCCAGTACTTC
CASSQVPSQETQYF
>TRBJ2-2|.|16|TRBV3-1/TRBV3-2|TRBD2
TGTGCCAGCAGCCAAGTTATTAGCGGGAGTGTCGGGGAGCTGTTTTTT
CASSQVISGSVGELFF
>TRBJ2-7|.|16|TRBV6-6|TRBD2
TGTGCCAGCAGTTATTCCGGGACTAGCGGACCCTACGAGCAGTACTTC
CASSYSGTSGPYEQYF
>TRBJ1-2|once|15|TRBV5-1|.
TGCGCCAGCAGCTTTGGGTCGGGGGGTAACTATGGCTACACCTTC
CASSFGSGGNYGYTF
>TRBJ1-4|.|16|TRBV18|TRBD1
TGTGCCAGCTCACCGGGATCGGGGACAGTTAATGAAAAACTGTTTTTT
CASSPGSGTVNEKLFF
>TRBJ2-1|.|15|TRBV11-3|TRBD1
TGTGCCAGCAGCTTAGGGACAGGGGGATGGTATGAGCAGTTCTTC
CASSLGTGGWYEQFF
>TRBJ2-7|once|15|TRBV11-2|TRBD2
TGTGCCAGCAGCCCCCGACTAGCGGGAGAGTACGAGCAGTACTTC
CASSPRLAGEYEQYF
>TRBJ2-3|.|12|TRBV5-1|TRBD2
TGCGCCAGCAGCCCGGGACTAGTTACGCAGTATTTT
CASSPGLVTQYF
>TRBJ2-3|.|14|TRBV30|.
TGTGCCTGGAGTCCCCAGCTGGGCGCAGATACGCAGTATTTT
CAWSPQLGADTQYF
>TRBJ2-1|.|18|TRBV4-1|TRBD2
TGCGCCAGCAGCCAAGATTTGACTAGCGGGACCTCCTACAATGAGCAGTTCTTC
CASSQDLTSGTSYNEQFF
>TRBJ2-2|few|13|TRBV9|TRBD1
TGTGCCAGCAGTGGGGACAGCCTCAGGGAGCTGTTTTTT
CASSGDSLRELFF
>TRBJ1-6|.|14|TRBV10-3|.
TGTGCCATCAGTGACTCAGGGCCTAATTCACCCCTCCACTTT
CAISDSGPNSPLHF
>TRBJ2-7|.|15|TRBV6-5|.
TGTGCCAGCAGTTATTCGGGGTTCAGCTCCTACGAGCAGTACTTC
CASSYSGFSSYEQYF
>TRBJ1-6|.|14|TRBV28|.
TGTGCCAGCAGCCCCACAGGTCGAAATTCACCCCTCCACTTT
CASSPTGRNSPLHF
>TRBJ2-3|.|16|TRBV5-4|TRBD1
TGTGCCAGCAGCTTGGGAAAGGACAGGGGGACAGATACGCAGTATTTT
CASSLGKDRGTDTQYF
>TRBJ2-7|.|13|TRBV5-1|TRBD1
TGCGCCAGCAGCTGGACAGGCTCCTACGAGCAGTACTTC
CASSWTGSYEQYF
>TRBJ1-1|.|13|TRBV7-2|TRBD1
TGTGCCAGCAGCGCGGACAGGGACACTGAAGCTTTCTTT
CASSADRDTEAFF
>TRBJ2-7|.|15|TRBV6-6|.
TGTGCCAGCAGTTGGACCGGGACTGGAGCCTACGAGCAGTACTTC
CASSWTGTGAYEQYF
>TRBJ1-5|.|15|TRBV5-1|TRBD1
TGCGCCAGCAGACAGGGGACAGGGAGCAATCAGCCCCAGCATTTT
CASRQGTGSNQPQHF
>TRBJ2-1|.|12|TRBV6-6|.
TGTGCCAGCGGCCGGCTAGGGGCTGAGCAGTTCTTC
CASGRLGAEQFF
>TRBJ1-5|.|12|TRBV28|.
TGTGCCAGCAGCCGGACAGTTCAGCCCCAGCATTTT
CASSRTVQPQHF
>TRBJ2-7|.|14|TRBV6-2/TRBV6-3|.
TGTGCCAGCAGTTACAGGGACTCGCTCTACGAGCAGTACTTC
CASSYRDSLYEQYF
>TRBJ2-1|.|15|TRBV15|TRBD2
TGTGCCACCAGCGGGGGACTAGCGGGAGGGGATGAGCAGTTCTTC
CATSGGLAGGDEQFF
>TRBJ2-6|few|17|TRBV25-1|TRBD1
TGTGCCAGCAGTGACGTGGGACAGAACTCTGGGGCCAACGTCCTGACTTTC
CASSDVGQNSGANVLTF
>TRBJ2-5|.|11|TRBV12-3/TRBV12-4|.
TGTGCCAGCAGCATTGAAGAGACCCAGTACTTC
CASSIEETQYF
>TRBJ1-1|.|15|TRBV7-3|.
TGTGCCAGCAGCTTATTTGGGAGAGGAACAACTGAAGCTTTCTTT
CASSLFGRGTTEAFF
>TRBJ1-5|.|15|TRBV9|.
TGTGCCAGCAGCGCCGAAGGAACAGGGCTGGAGGCCCAGCATTTT
CASSAEGTGLEAQHF